Reported below is one TCR beta chain. Its antigen is as yet unknown. These data belong to a study of cytomegalovirus exposure and HLA in healthy donors. Turning to the study itself: In a later analysis, the 110 or so validation repertoires were reported to have used the same platform as the approximately 700 first-cohort repertoires.

Notes on the study in general: There were some public TCRs occurring in many donors, but most TCR sequences were rare. Published work reported that the classifier diagnosed cytomegalovirus status with high specificity and sensitivity.

Generated by immunoSEQ multiplex PCR, the TCRdb table keeps only in-frame clones and is missing some. This table has about 120,000 clones, approximately 92% appearing once. Donors came from a validation cohort of about 110 subjects, distinct from the first 666-subject cohort. With V trimmed by 6 bases and J by 4 bases, 5 bases remained unmatched. This CDR3 region has 13 residues. Germline V gene data show CDR1 as MNHNS and CDR2 as SASEGT. The chain links TRBV6-1 to TRBJ1-2, with 7 bases aligning to TRBD1. Sequencing was done on a sample of PBMCs. The source is a woman between 18 and 30 years old in good health and CMV-seronegative. The CDR3 DNA reads TGTGCCAGCAGATTGACAGGGTTCTATGGCTACACCTTC. It specifies CASRLTGFYGYTF.